The 15 T cell receptor beta chains listed next were all sequenced from one sample in a study of cytomegalovirus exposure and HLA in healthy donors. PCR involved 60 Vbeta and 13 Jbeta primers. The repertoire was sequenced with immunoSEQ multiplex PCR; TCRdb's copy has only in-frame clones and lacks some. Of around 100,000 clones listed, 70% are singletons. Sequenced input: PBMCs. These receptors were collected from a man younger than 45 in good health and CMV-seropositive.

The chain has TRBV29-1 and TRBJ1-4, with D perhaps matching TRBD1 (5 bases). Germline assignment: CDR1 SQVTM and CDR2 ANQGSEA. The CDR3 runs 14 residues. The V end lost 5 bases, the J end lost 7 bases, and 17 bases lay between the germline ends. The CDR3 bases are TGCAGCGTTCTTCCGCCGACTAGGGGTGAAAAACTGTTTTTT. Translation gives CSVLPPTRGEKLFF.

V is TRBV7-3 and J is TRBJ1-1; 8 bases agree with TRBD1. The CDR3 spans 13 residues. The J segment lost 4 bases and the V segment lost 6 bases, leaving 4 bases of the junction unmatched. The V gene's germline CDR1 is SGHTA and CDR2 FQGTGA. CDR3 in DNA: TGTGCCAGCAGATCAGGGGGCGGCACTGAAGCTTTCTTT. Translating it yields CASRSGGGTEAFF.

V usage is TRBV7-5 and J usage is TRBJ1-4; no check of the table's D call, TRBD1, against the DNA was made. TRBV7-5 is marked as a pseudogene. CDR3 length: 16 amino acids. Here the CDR3 DNA reads TGTGCCAGAAGCTTACGCCTGGGACAGGGGGATGAAAAACTGTTTTTT. Protein: CARSLRLGQGDEKLFF.

The V and J genes are TRBV27 and TRBJ2-1, with TRBD2 matching 15 bases. J lost 8 bases, V lost 3 bases, and 5 bases had no gene match. The CDR3 consists of 16 residues. Germline V gives CDR1 MNHEY, CDR2 SMNVEV (reference sequence). The CDR3 DNA is TGTGCCAGCAGTTTGGCCGGGACTAGCGGGAGGTATGAGCAGTTCTTC. Its protein product is CASSLAGTSGRYEQFF.

This rearrangement joins TRBV6-5 to TRBJ2-7, with TRBD1 as a possible D gene (5 bases). The germline V gene has CDR1 MNHEY and CDR2 SVGAGI. V gave up 0 bases and J gave up 5 bases, with 8 bases separating them. CDR3 length: 13 residues. CDR3 in amino acids: CASSYSQVDEQYV. In nucleotides, the CDR3 is TGTGCCAGCAGTTACTCACAGGTCGACGAGCAGTACGTC.

This clone was observed a handful of times. This CDR3 is also generated by other DNA sequences in the sample. The chain employs TRBV29-1 and TRBJ1-1; D not certain. Trimming cost V 3 bases and J 5 bases, with 7 bases left between them. The CDR3 loop spans 11 amino acids. Germline V lookup: CDR1 SQVTM, CDR2 ANQGSEA. CDR3 loop: CSVDRGTEAFF. CDR3 sequence (DNA): TGCAGCGTTGACCGAGGGACTGAAGCTTTCTTT.

V usage is TRBV2 and J usage is TRBJ2-3, with a possible D match to TRBD2 (6 bases). With 4 bases removed from V and 4 bases from J, the gap between germline ends came to 9 bases. The CDR3 consists of 13 residues. Germline assignment: CDR1 SNHLY and CDR2 FYNNEI. CDR3: CASSGPSADTQYF. CDR3 DNA: TGTGCCAGCAGTGGGCCTAGCGCAGATACGCAGTATTTT. Filled out from reference TRBV2 and TRBJ2-3, the complete variable domain reads EPEVTQTPSHQVTQMGQEVILRCVPISNHLYFYWYRQILGQKVEFLVSFYNNEISEKSEIFDDQFSVERPDGSNFTLKIRSTKLEDSAMYFCASSGPSADTQYFGPGTRLTVL.

The chain combines TRBV29-1 with TRBJ2-4; possibly TRBD1 for D (6 bases). CDR3 size: 14 residues. Germline values: CDR1 SQVTM, CDR2 ANQGSEA. With 5 bases removed from V and 2 bases from J, the gap between germline ends came to 13 bases. Here the CDR3 reads CSVLNRATKNIQYF. CDR3 nucleotides: TGCAGCGTTTTAAACAGGGCTACCAAAAACATTCAGTACTTC.

The chain carries TRBV9 and TRBJ2-2; 11 bases map to TRBD2. CDR1 and CDR2 (germline): SGDLS, YYNGEE. The CDR3 covers 17 residues. J was trimmed by 3 bases and V by 3 bases; bases with no gene match: 7. CDR3 loop: CASSELAGVTYTGELFF. The CDR3 bases are TGTGCCAGCAGCGAACTAGCGGGAGTAACTTACACCGGGGAGCTGTTTTTT.

The chain carries TRBV4-2 and TRBJ2-7; TRBD1 aligns across 9 bases. Losses at the gene ends were 1 base for V and 5 bases for J; bases not matched to a gene: 3. CDR1 and CDR2 (germline): LGHNA, YNFKEQ. The CDR3 consists of 14 residues. The CDR3 DNA reads TGTGCCAGCAGCCAAGGGACAGGGGTTCACGAGCAGTACTTC. The encoded protein is CASSQGTGVHEQYF.

V is TRBV28 and J is TRBJ2-7; TRBD1 is a possible D gene (6 bases). Germline lookup yields CDR1 MDHEN and CDR2 SYDVKM. This CDR3 has 14 amino acids. Between the trimmed V and J ends, which lost 5 bases and 2 bases, there was a span of 13 bases. CDR3 sequence: CASSGTFLPYEQYV. CDR3 DNA sequence: TGTGCCAGCAGTGGGACATTTCTCCCCTACGAGCAGTACGTC.

Only a few counts were recorded for this clone. This chain connects TRBV7-8 to TRBJ1-2; D call uncertain. The V gene's germline CDR1 is SGHVS and CDR2 FQNEAQ. The V end was cut by 2 bases, the J end by 4 bases, with 17 bases between. The CDR3 consists of 16 residues. CDR3 nucleotides: TGTGCCAGCAGCTTAAATCGGGGAACCCTCCCCTATGGCTACACCTTC. Residues: CASSLNRGTLPYGYTF. Together with reference TRBV7-8 and TRBJ1-2, the CDR3 gives the full variable domain: GAGVSQSPRYKVAKRGQDVALRCDPISGHVSLFWYQQALGQGPEFLTYFQNEAQLDKSGLPSDRFFAERPEGSVSTLKIQRTQQEDSAVYLCASSLNRGTLPYGYTFGSGTRLTVV.

This clone was detected only a few times. V is TRBV30 and J is TRBJ1-1; TRBD1 matches at 7 bases. The CDR3 totals 13 residues. Germline V CDR1 and CDR2: GTSNPN, SVGIG (reference sequence). The junction had 7 bases not matched to a gene; V was cut back by 4 bases and J by 5 bases. The CDR3: CAWNLGGWTEAFF. CDR3 DNA sequence: TGTGCCTGGAATTTAGGGGGCTGGACTGAAGCTTTCTTT.

This clone was picked up a small number of times. This chain's CDR3 is CASSLSPDRGLETQYF. DNA for the CDR3: TGTGCCAGCAGCTTATCCCCCGACAGGGGGCTAGAGACCCAGTACTTC. The V gene is TRBV11-2, the J gene TRBJ2-5; 10 bases map to TRBD1. This CDR3 has 16 residues. The junction had 7 bases not matched to a gene; V was cut back by 2 bases and J by 4 bases. The germline gives CDR1 SGHAT, CDR2 FQNNGV.

This chain connects TRBV30 to TRBJ1-3, with D unclear. V lost 0 bases, J lost 1 base, and 7 bases lay in between. The germline CDR1 and CDR2 sequences are GTSNPN and SVGIG (reference sequence). The CDR3 has 14 residues. For the CDR3, the DNA is TGTGCCTGGAGTGTAGGCAGGTCTGGAAACACCATATATTTT. Protein product: CAWSVGRSGNTIYF.